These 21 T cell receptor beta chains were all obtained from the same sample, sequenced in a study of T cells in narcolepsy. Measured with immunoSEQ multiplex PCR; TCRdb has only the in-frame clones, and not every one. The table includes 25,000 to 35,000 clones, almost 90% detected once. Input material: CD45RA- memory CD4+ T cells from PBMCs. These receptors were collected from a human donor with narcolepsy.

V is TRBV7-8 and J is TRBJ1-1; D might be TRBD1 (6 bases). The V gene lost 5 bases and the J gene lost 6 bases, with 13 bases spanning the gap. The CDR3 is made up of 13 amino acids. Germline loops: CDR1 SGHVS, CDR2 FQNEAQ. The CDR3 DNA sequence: TGTGCCAGCAGCGTTCGGGGGCAGGCTGAAGCTTTCTTT. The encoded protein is CASSVRGQAEAFF. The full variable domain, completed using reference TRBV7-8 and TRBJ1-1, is GAGVSQSPRYKVAKRGQDVALRCDPISGHVSLFWYQQALGQGPEFLTYFQNEAQLDKSGLPSDRFFAERPEGSVSTLKIQRTQQEDSAVYLCASSVRGQAEAFFGQGTRLTVV.

The CDR3 nucleotides are TGTGCCAGCAGCCCCGCCAGGGATGTCACTGAAGCTTTCTTT. Its protein is CASSPARDVTEAFF. The rearrangement links TRBV7-3 to TRBJ1-1; tentative D call: TRBD1 (5 bases). Germline V gene lookup returns CDR1 SGHTA and CDR2 FQGTGA. V lost 5 bases and J lost 4, with 14 bases in between. The CDR3 runs to 14 residues.

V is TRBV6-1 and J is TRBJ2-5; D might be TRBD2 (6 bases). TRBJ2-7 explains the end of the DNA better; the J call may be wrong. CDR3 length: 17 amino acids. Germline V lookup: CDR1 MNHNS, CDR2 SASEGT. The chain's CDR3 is CASSEGPVSGLSYEQYF. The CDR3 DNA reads TGTGCCAGCAGTGAAGGACCCGTTAGCGGTCTCTCCTACGAGCAGTACTTC.

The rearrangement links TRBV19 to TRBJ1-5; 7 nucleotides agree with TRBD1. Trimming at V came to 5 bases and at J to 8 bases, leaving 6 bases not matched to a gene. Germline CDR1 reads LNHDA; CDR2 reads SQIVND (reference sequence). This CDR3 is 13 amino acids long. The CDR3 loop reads CASSPTGLEPQHF. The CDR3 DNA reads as TGTGCCAGTAGTCCGACAGGGCTCGAGCCCCAGCATTTT.

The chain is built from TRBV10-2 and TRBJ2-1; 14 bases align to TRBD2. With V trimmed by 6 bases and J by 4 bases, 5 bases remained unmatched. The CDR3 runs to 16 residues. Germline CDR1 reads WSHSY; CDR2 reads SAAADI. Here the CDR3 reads CASRHGLAGGYNEQFF. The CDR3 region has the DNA TGCGCCAGCAGACACGGACTAGCGGGAGGATACAATGAGCAGTTCTTC.

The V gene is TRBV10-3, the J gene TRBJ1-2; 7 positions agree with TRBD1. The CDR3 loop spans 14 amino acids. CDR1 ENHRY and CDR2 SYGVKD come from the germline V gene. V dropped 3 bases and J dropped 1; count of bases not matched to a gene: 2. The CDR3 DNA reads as TGTGCCATCAGTGAACAGGGGAATAACTATGGCTACACCTTC. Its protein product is CAISEQGNNYGYTF.

The CDR3 loop is CASSLVPGANTEAFF. CDR3 DNA sequence: TGTGCCAGCAGCTTGGTTCCGGGAGCGAACACTGAAGCTTTCTTT. The rearrangement uses TRBV5-5 and TRBJ1-1; no clear D gene. The CDR3 has 15 residues. V shed 0 bases and J shed 1 base, with 10 bases lying between them. Germline CDR1 and CDR2: SGHKS and YYEKEE (reference sequence).

The CDR3 region is CASSLASGYTF. CDR3 coding DNA: TGTGCCAGCAGTCTTGCGAGCGGCTACACCTTC. This chain links TRBV6-1 with TRBJ1-2; D not resolved. Trimming took off 5 bases at V and 8 bases at J, with 9 bases between the two ends. This CDR3 comprises 11 residues. The germline CDR1 and CDR2 sequences are MNHNS and SASEGT.

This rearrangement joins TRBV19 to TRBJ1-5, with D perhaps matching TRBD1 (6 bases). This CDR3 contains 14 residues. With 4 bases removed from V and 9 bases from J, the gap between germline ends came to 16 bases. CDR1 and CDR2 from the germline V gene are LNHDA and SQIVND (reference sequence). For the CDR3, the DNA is TGTGCCAGTAGTACCCAGGGGCCGGCGGGGCCCCAGCATTTT. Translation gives CASSTQGPAGPQHF.

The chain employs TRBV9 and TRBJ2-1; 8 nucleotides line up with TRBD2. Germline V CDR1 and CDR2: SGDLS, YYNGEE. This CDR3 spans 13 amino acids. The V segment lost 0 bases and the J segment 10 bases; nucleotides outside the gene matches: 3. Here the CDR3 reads CASSVVGGGEQFF. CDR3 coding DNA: TGTGCCAGCAGCGTAGTTGGCGGGGGGGAGCAGTTCTTC.

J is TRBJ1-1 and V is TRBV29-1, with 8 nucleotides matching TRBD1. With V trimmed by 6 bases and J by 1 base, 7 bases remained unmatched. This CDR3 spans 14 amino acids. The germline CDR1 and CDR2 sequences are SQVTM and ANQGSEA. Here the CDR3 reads CSVLRGTGNTEAFF. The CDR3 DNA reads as TGCAGCGTCCTTAGAGGGACAGGGAACACTGAAGCTTTCTTT.

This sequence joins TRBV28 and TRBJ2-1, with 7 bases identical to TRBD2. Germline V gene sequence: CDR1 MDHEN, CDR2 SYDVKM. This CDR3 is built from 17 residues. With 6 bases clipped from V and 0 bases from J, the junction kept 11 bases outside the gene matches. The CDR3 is CASSLRGDYFSYNEQFF. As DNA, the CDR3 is TGTGCCAGCAGCCTTCGGGGGGATTACTTCTCCTACAATGAGCAGTTCTTC. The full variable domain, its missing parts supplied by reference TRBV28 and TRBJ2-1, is DVKVTQSSRYLVKRTGEKVFLECVQDMDHENMFWYRQDPGLGLRLIYFSYDVKMKEKGDIPEGYSVSREKKERFSLILESASTNQTSMYLCASSLRGDYFSYNEQFFGPGTRLTVL.

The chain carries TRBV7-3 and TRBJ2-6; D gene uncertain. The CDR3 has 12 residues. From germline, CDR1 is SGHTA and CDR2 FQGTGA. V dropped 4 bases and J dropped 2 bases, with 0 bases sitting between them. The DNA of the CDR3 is TGTGCCAGCAGCTCTGGGGCCAACGTCCTGACTTTC. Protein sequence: CASSSGANVLTF.

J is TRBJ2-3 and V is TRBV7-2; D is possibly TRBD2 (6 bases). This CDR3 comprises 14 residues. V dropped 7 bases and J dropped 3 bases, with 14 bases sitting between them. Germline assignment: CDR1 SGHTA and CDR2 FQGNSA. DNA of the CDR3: TGTGCCAGCATTCGGAGGGCCGGGACAGATACGCAGTATTTT. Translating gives CASIRRAGTDTQYF.

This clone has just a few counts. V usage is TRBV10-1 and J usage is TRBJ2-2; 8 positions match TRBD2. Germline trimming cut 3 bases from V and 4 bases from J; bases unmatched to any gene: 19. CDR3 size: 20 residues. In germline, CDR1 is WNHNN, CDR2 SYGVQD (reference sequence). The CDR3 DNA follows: TGCGCCAGCAGTGATGGGTTTCCGGGACTAGGCGGCCAGGCCACCGGGGAGCTGTTTTTT. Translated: CASSDGFPGLGGQATGELFF.

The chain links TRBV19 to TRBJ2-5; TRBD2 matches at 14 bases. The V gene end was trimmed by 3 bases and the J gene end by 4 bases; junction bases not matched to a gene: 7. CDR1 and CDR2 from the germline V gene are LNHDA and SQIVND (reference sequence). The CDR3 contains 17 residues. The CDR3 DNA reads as TGTGCCAGTAGTATGCGGGGGACTAGCGGGAGATCAGAGACCCAGTACTTC. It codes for CASSMRGTSGRSETQYF.

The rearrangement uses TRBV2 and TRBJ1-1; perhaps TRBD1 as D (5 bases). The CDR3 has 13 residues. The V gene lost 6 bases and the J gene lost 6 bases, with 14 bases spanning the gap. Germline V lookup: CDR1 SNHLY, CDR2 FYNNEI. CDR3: CASSGRGRAEAFF. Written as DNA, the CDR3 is TGTGCCAGCAGCGGACGGGGCCGGGCTGAAGCTTTCTTT.

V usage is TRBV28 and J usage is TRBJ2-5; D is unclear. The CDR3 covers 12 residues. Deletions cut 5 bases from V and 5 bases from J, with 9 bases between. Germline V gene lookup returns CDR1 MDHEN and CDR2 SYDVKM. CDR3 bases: TGTGCCAGCAGTCCCTTCGTTGAGACCCAGTACTTC. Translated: CASSPFVETQYF.

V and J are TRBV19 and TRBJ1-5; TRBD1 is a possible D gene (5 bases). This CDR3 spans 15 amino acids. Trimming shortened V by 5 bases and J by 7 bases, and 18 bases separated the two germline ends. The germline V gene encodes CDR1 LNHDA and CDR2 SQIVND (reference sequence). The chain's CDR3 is CASSPQAGAGQPQHF. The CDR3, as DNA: TGTGCCAGTAGTCCTCAAGCCGGGGCAGGGCAGCCCCAGCATTTT. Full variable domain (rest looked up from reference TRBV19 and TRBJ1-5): DGGITQSPKYLFRKEGQNVTLSCEQNLNHDAMYWYRQDPGQGLRLIYYSQIVNDFQKGDIAEGYSVSREKKESFPLTVTSAQKNPTAFYLCASSPQAGAGQPQHFGDGTRLSIL.

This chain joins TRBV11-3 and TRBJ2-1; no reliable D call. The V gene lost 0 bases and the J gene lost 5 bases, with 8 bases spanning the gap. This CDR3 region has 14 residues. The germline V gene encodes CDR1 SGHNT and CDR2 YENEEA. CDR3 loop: CASSLEGIHNEQFF. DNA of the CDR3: TGTGCCAGCAGCTTAGAAGGTATCCACAATGAGCAGTTCTTC.

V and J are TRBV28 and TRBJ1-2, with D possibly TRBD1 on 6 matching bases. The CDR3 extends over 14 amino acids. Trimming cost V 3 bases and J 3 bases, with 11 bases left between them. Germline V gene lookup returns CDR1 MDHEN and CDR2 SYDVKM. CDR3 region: CASSLGNRDYGYTF. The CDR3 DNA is TGTGCCAGCAGTTTGGGGAACAGGGACTATGGCTACACCTTC.